This TCR beta chain was sequenced for a study of shared clonotypes between healthy human individuals. Across the study: Per-donor plates numbered three CD4 naive, three CD4 memory, two CD8 naive and one CD8 memory.

V lost 1 base to trimming and J lost 6 bases, with 13 bases between them. The CDR3 runs to 15 residues. Germline CDR1 reads SGHAT; CDR2 reads FQNNGV. The protocol was immunoSEQ multiplex PCR, while the TCRdb copy is restricted to in-frame clones and leaves out a portion. The profile shows some 2,100,000 clones, almost 96% of them singletons. A CD45RA-negative memory subset and a CD45RA+ naive subset were separated from the CD4+ cells. General study findings and limits: It was only blood that was sampled, and tissue repertoires likely differ. Around 5% of naive CD4 clonotypes were common to a handful of donors.

Comment on this clone: Its antigen is unidentified.

The TCR originated in a man aged 18 to 29 in good health. The chain combines TRBV11-2 with TRBJ2-1; D may be TRBD2 (5 bases). The sample consisted of naive CD4+ T cells sorted from blood. Subset specified: CD45RA+ positively selected. CDR3: CASSLAGTGSNEQFF. DNA for the CDR3: TGTGCCAGCAGCTTAGCTGGAACGGGGTCCAATGAGCAGTTCTTC.